The rows below give T cell receptor beta chains drawn from one sample of a study of blood T cell repertoires in COVID-19. Produced via immunoSEQ multiplex PCR; TCRdb's table is partial and in-frame only. There are fewer than 700,000 clones in the sample; roughly nine tenths occur only once, and about 8.2% lies in the top ten. Source material: peripheral blood. These TCRs come from a woman in her fifties or sixties with COVID-19, enrolled during active disease. The CDR3 runs from the conserved cysteine through the conserved F or W. A D gene is named only where the DNA matches it firmly. Expanded clones are given a class, and other clones once, few, many or no size at all.

v_gene	abundance	d_gene	j_gene	CDR3nt	CDR3aa
TRBV7-8	-	TRBD1	TRBJ2-7	TGTGCCAGCAGCTCCGGAGCCCGTGACAGGGGCTACGAGCAGTACTTC	CASSSGARDRGYEQYF
TRBV25-1	-	-	TRBJ2-2	TGTGCCAGCAATACAGGGCCCGGGGAGCTGTTTTTT	CASNTGPGELFF
TRBV11-2	-	TRBD1	TRBJ2-1	TGTGCCAGCAGCTCCCGGACAGGGGGAGGGGCATACAATGAGCAGTTCTTC	CASSSRTGGGAYNEQFF
TRBV7-9	once	TRBD1	TRBJ1-4	TGTGCCAGCAGCGGCAGACAGGGCGAGAATGAAAAACTGTTTTTT	CASSGRQGENEKLFF
TRBV6-5	once	-	TRBJ1-6	TGTGCCAGTCGGGGGGTGTCCCCTTATAATTCACCCCTCCACTTT	CASRGVSPYNSPLHF
TRBV12-3/TRBV12-4	-	-	TRBJ1-1	TGTGCCAGCAGTTCATCTGGACAGATTGAAGCTTTCTTT	CASSSSGQIEAFF
TRBV9	few	-	TRBJ1-6	TGTGCCAGCAGCACGCGGTCAACAGGGAGAAAATCACCCCTCCACTTT	CASSTRSTGRKSPLHF
TRBV19	few	TRBD2	TRBJ2-2	TGTGCCAGTAGTATAGAGGGACTAGTGAACACCGGGGAGCTGTTTTTT	CASSIEGLVNTGELFF
TRBV7-2	-	-	TRBJ1-1	TGTGCCAGCAGCTTACACGGGGGGCGGATGAACACTGAAGCTTTCTTT	CASSLHGGRMNTEAFF
TRBV19	-	TRBD1	TRBJ2-2	TGTGCCAGTCAGTCCGGGACAGTACTCACCGGGGAGCTGTTTTTT	CASQSGTVLTGELFF
TRBV7-9	few	-	TRBJ2-5	TGTGCCAGCAGCTTAGATGGGAGGAATCGAGAGACCCAGTACTTC	CASSLDGRNRETQYF
TRBV27	-	-	TRBJ1-1	TGTGCCAGCAGAAACAGGGTCAAGAACACTGAAGCTTTCTTT	CASRNRVKNTEAFF